A single sample is the source of the 14 T cell receptor beta chains below, sequenced in a study of read filtering for tumor transcriptome and immune sequencing. This library used approximately 0.4 ug RNA and molecular barcoded adaptors spanning alpha/delta and beta/gamma chains. TCRdb used MiXCR to reprocess the reads, holding one entry per CDR3 protein. The sample shows fewer than 30,000 distinct CDR3 sequences, 13% to 15% of them seen only once. Sequencing was carried out using a population of CD138-negative cells sorted from bone marrow. The receptors were sampled from a donor older than 35 with multiple myeloma.

In this sample, this clonotype turned up many times. The chain is built from TRBV18 and TRBJ2-3, with D uncertain. CDR1 KGHSH and CDR2 LQKENI come from the germline V gene. There are 12 residues in the CDR3. Trimming removed 5 bases from V and 3 bases from J, with 6 bases in between. CDR3 protein: CASSSTTDTQYF. In DNA, the CDR3 is TGTGCCAGCTCAAGTACTACAGATACGCAGTATTTT.

Written as DNA, the CDR3 is TGTGCCAGCAGCACAGAGGGGGCGCGAAACACTGAAGCTTTCTTT. This sequence encodes CASSTEGARNTEAFF. V is TRBV27 and J is TRBJ1-1; 7 bases map to TRBD1. CDR1 and CDR2 from the germline V gene are MNHEY and SMNVEV (reference sequence). V was pared by 6 bases and J by 2 bases, with 9 bases of the junction left unmatched. The CDR3 sequence is 15 residues long.

The chain is built from TRBV7-8 and TRBJ1-5; D possibly corresponds to TRBD1 (6 bases). Germline V CDR1 and CDR2: SGHVS, FQNEAQ. Trimming removed 0 bases from V and 3 bases from J, with 12 bases in between. The CDR3 consists of 16 residues. This chain's CDR3 is CASSLAHDRYNQPQHF. DNA for the CDR3: TGTGCCAGCAGCTTAGCACACGACAGGTACAATCAGCCCCAGCATTTT.

This clonotype was observed many times. The chain employs TRBV18 and TRBJ1-5, with D unresolved. CDR3 size: 16 residues. V was cut by 1 base and J by 2 bases, with 12 bases left in between. Per germline, CDR1 KGHSH and CDR2 LQKENI. In nucleotides, the CDR3 is TGTGCCAGCTCACCACAGGGATATGGGGGCAATCAGCCCCAGCATTTT. Its translation is CASSPQGYGGNQPQHF.

This chain uses TRBV24-1 with TRBJ2-1; perhaps TRBD1 as D (6 bases). The CDR3 extends over 15 amino acids. CDR1 is KGHDR, CDR2 SFDVKD, per germline. Trimming removed 4 bases at V and 8 bases at J, with 17 bases between. CDR3 in amino acids: CATSDRGGQSDEQFF. CDR3 DNA sequence: TGTGCCACCAGTGACCGAGGGGGACAAAGCGATGAGCAGTTCTTC.

This clonotype occurred many times. The chain combines TRBV6-1 with TRBJ2-5; unclear D gene. CDR1 is MNHNS, CDR2 SASEGT, per germline. The V and J ends lost 6 bases and 4 bases respectively, with 9 bases between them. The CDR3 covers 12 residues. DNA of the CDR3: TGTGCCAGCAGCCGAGCAACAGAGACCCAGTACTTC. Protein sequence: CASSRATETQYF.

This clonotype has at least ten counts. The CDR3 DNA follows: TGCAGTGGCACGAGGACTAGCGGGGAAACAGATACGCAGTATTTT. Amino acid sequence: CSGTRTSGETDTQYF. V gene TRBV20-1 combines with J gene TRBJ2-3, with TRBD2 matching over 12 bases. CDR3 length: 15 amino acids. The V gene's germline CDR1 is DFQATT and CDR2 SNEGSKA (reference sequence). Trimming at V came to 7 bases and at J to 3 bases, leaving 8 bases not matched to a gene.

At least ten counts were recorded for this clonotype. The chain combines TRBV19 with TRBJ1-5; D may be TRBD1 (5 bases). The V and J ends lost 2 bases and 0 bases respectively, with 11 bases between them. The germline V gene has CDR1 LNHDA and CDR2 SQIVND (reference sequence). The CDR3 has 16 amino acids. CDR3 nucleotide sequence: TGTGCCAGTAGTATACAAGGGACCTATAGCAATCAGCCCCAGCATTTT. This gives the protein CASSIQGTYSNQPQHF.

This clonotype has at least ten counts. V and J are TRBV19 and TRBJ2-2; 12 bases fit TRBD2. With 4 bases clipped from V and 3 bases from J, the junction kept 0 bases outside the gene matches. CDR3 length: 15 amino acids. CDR1 is LNHDA, CDR2 SQIVND, per germline (reference sequence). CDR3 amino acids: CASSRLAGDTGELFF. CDR3 coding DNA: TGTGCCAGTAGTAGACTAGCGGGAGACACCGGGGAGCTGTTTTTT.

This clonotype was seen many times. The CDR3 DNA reads TGTGCCAGCAGCTTTTCGGCGGGGACGAACACCGGGGAGCTGTTTTTT. This sequence encodes CASSFSAGTNTGELFF. The V gene is TRBV7-3, the J gene TRBJ2-2; D perhaps matches TRBD2 (6 bases). The germline V gene has CDR1 SGHTA and CDR2 FQGTGA. The CDR3 runs to 16 residues. V lost 3 bases and J lost 0, with 11 bases in between. The full variable domain, rest sourced from reference TRBV7-3 and TRBJ2-2, is GAGVSQTPSNKVTEKGKYVELRCDPISGHTALYWYRQSLGQGPEFLIYFQGTGAADDSGLPNDRFFAVRPEGSVSTLKIQRTERGDSAVYLCASSFSAGTNTGELFFGEGSRLTVL.

This clonotype was observed many times. The V gene is TRBV20-1, the J gene TRBJ2-1; 8 bases line up with TRBD2. V lost 0 bases, J lost 0 bases, and 10 bases stayed unmatched. This CDR3 is built from 18 residues. Germline V gene data show CDR1 as DFQATT and CDR2 as SNEGSKA (reference sequence). CDR3 DNA: TGCAGTGCTAGAGATCTGGGCGGGAGGCCGAGCTCCTACAATGAGCAGTTCTTC. Amino acid sequence: CSARDLGGRPSSYNEQFF.

About this clonotype: The missing conserved phenylalanine or tryptophan at the end of this CDR3 makes a read error likely. The chain links TRBV28 to TRBJ1-2; D gene uncertain. In germline, CDR1 is MDHEN, CDR2 SYDVKM. The CDR3 has 11 residues. V gave up 3 bases and J gave up 6 bases, with 5 bases separating them. CDR3 protein: CASSLDDGYTL. The CDR3 nucleotides are TGTGCCAGCAGTTTGGATGATGGCTACACCCTC.

This clonotype was counted ten times or more. This chain uses TRBV7-2 with TRBJ1-2; no reliable D call. CDR1 is SGHTA, CDR2 FQGNSA, per germline. Trimming shortened V by 1 base and J by 5 bases, and 8 bases separated the two germline ends. This CDR3 contains 13 residues. The CDR3 sequence: CASSLDPQYGYTF. In nucleotides, the CDR3 is TGTGCCAGCAGCTTAGATCCCCAGTATGGCTACACCTTC.

This clonotype was observed many times. The chain joins TRBV19 to TRBJ1-1, with 9 bases fitting TRBD1. In germline, CDR1 is LNHDA, CDR2 SQIVND (reference sequence). The trim removed 6 bases at V and 1 base at J, leaving 3 bases unmatched. This CDR3 comprises 14 residues. CDR3 coding DNA: TGTGCCAGTAGACGGGACAGGGAGAACACTGAAGCTTTCTTT. Translating gives CASRRDRENTEAFF.